This record looks at one TCR beta chain sequence and its context. This record comes from a study of cytomegalovirus exposure and HLA in healthy donors. A multiplex PCR was run with 60 Vbeta primers and 13 Jbeta primers. Assay: immunoSEQ multiplex PCR; the TCRdb copy retains only in-frame clones and omits some. Of roughly 100,000 clones listed, nearly 80% were seen once; the top ten hold roughly 1.2%. Sequences were obtained from PBMCs. The receptor was derived from a man aged 30-40 years in good health and CMV-seronegative.

The CDR3 DNA is TGCAGTGCATCCAGCGTAAATGAGCAGTTCTTC. Encoded protein: CSASSVNEQFF. The genes are TRBV20-1 and TRBJ2-1, with D unclear. The length of the CDR3 is 11 residues. Trimming pared 6 bases from V and 7 bases from J, leaving 10 bases between. CDR1 is DFQATT, CDR2 SNEGSKA, per germline (reference sequence).